This T cell receptor (beta chain) was identified during a study of blood T cell repertoires in COVID-19. Germline V gene sequence: CDR1 SGHRS, CDR2 YFSETQ. The CDR3 contains 16 residues. The trim removed 4 bases at V and 6 bases at J, leaving 11 bases unmatched. This study enrolled people aged roughly 18 to 89 from around 26 US geographic areas. Exposed study participants had met a COVID-19 case within 2 weeks before entry. Clones were read by immunoSEQ multiplex PCR, and TCRdb kept only the in-frame ones, dropping some. Seen here are 200,000 or so clones, 83% observed once, and the top ten hold about 4.8%.

V gene TRBV5-1 combines with J gene TRBJ2-3, with 10 bases aligning to TRBD2. Sequencing was carried out using PBMCs or T cells enriched from blood (not recorded which). This sequence originates from a woman between 50 and 59 years old who had been exposed to COVID-19. CDR3 loop: CASSARTSGGSDTQYF. Written as DNA, the CDR3 is TGCGCCAGCAGCGCCCGGACTAGCGGAGGGTCCGATACGCAGTATTTT.